These 26 T cell receptor beta chains share one sample of origin, sequenced in a study of technical replicates of blood from several donors. The assay was immunoSEQ multiplex PCR, and TCRdb's table has in-frame clones only and misses some. The repertoire includes about 64,000 clones, approximately 86% of them detected once, and approximately 5% sits in the top ten. Sequencing was performed on PBMCs. All receptors derive from a human donor in good health. Some clones in this sample may be carry-over from other donors' samples.

The rearrangement links TRBV2 to TRBJ1-6, with TRBD1 identical over 7 bases. The CDR3 covers 16 residues. The V gene end was trimmed by 5 bases and the J gene end by 5 bases; junction bases not matched to a gene: 9. Germline-derived CDR1 and CDR2 are SNHLY and FYNNEI. The CDR3 DNA is TGTGCCAGCAGTTTTCAGGGGACAGACAATAATTCACCCCTCCACTTT. Translated, it gives CASSFQGTDNNSPLHF.

This clone was seen a handful of times. The rearrangement uses TRBV18 and TRBJ1-1, with D maybe TRBD1 (5 bases). CDR1 is KGHSH, CDR2 LQKENI, per germline. The CDR3 consists of 12 residues. V was pared by 6 bases and J by 10 bases, with 15 bases between. CDR3 coding DNA: TGTGCCAGCTCCGACAGTCATGGCGGAGCTTTCTTT. Translation: CASSDSHGGAFF.

The genes are TRBV6-5 and TRBJ2-7; D is perhaps TRBD2 (6 bases). This CDR3 region has 16 residues. The germline V gene encodes CDR1 MNHEY and CDR2 SVGAGI. Trimming shortened V by 4 bases and J by 1 base, and 17 bases separated the two germline ends. Written as DNA, the CDR3 is TGTGCCAGCAGTTCTGACCTCCATGCGGGATCCTACGAGCAGTACTTC. Translation gives CASSSDLHAGSYEQYF.

The chain couples TRBV4-1 to TRBJ2-1, with 12 bases identical to TRBD2. Unmatched junction bases numbered 8, after V lost 3 bases and J lost 8 bases. The CDR3 covers 16 residues. The V gene's germline CDR1 is MGHRA and CDR2 YSYEKL. The CDR3 sequence is CASSQLTSGRRYEQFF. The CDR3 nucleotides read TGCGCCAGCAGCCAGCTAACTAGCGGGAGGCGGTATGAGCAGTTCTTC.

The chain uses TRBV11-2 and TRBJ1-5; TRBD1 aligns across 7 bases. Trimming at V came to 2 bases and at J to 10 bases, leaving 14 bases not matched to a gene. Per the germline V gene, CDR1 is SGHAT and CDR2 is FQNNGV. The CDR3 length is 16 residues. The CDR3 coding sequence is TGTGCCAGCAGCTTAATCCCATCAGGGGGTCGACAACCCCAGCATTTT. Protein sequence: CASSLIPSGGRQPQHF. The full variable domain, in which reference TRBV11-2 and TRBJ1-5 provide the parts outside the CDR3, is EAGVAQSPRYKIIEKRQSVAFWCNPISGHATLYWYQQILGQGPKLLIQFQNNGVVDDSQLPKDRFSAERLKGVDSTLKIQPAKLEDSAVYLCASSLIPSGGRQPQHFGDGTRLSIL.

The chain combines TRBV7-9 with TRBJ1-4; TRBD1 is a possible D gene (6 bases). The CDR3 is 15 amino acids. The germline gives CDR1 SEHNR, CDR2 FQNEAQ (reference sequence). V lost 2 bases and J lost 8, with 15 bases in between. CDR3 coding DNA: TGTGCCAGCAGCTTAACAGCAGGGGCCTTAGAAAAACTGTTTTTT. Translation gives CASSLTAGALEKLFF.

The rearrangement joins TRBV4-3 to TRBJ2-6; 8 bases line up with TRBD2. Germline CDR1 reads LGHNA; CDR2 reads YSLEER. V was clipped by 0 bases and J by 4 bases; unmatched bases: 2. The CDR3 length is 16 residues. CDR3 DNA sequence: TGCGCCAGCAGCCAAGATAGCGGGACCGGGGCCAACGTCCTGACTTTC. Translation gives CASSQDSGTGANVLTF.

The chain links TRBV11-2 to TRBJ2-2; D not certain. V lost 4 bases to trimming and J lost 7 bases, with 7 bases between them. The CDR3 length is 12 residues. Germline V gene sequence: CDR1 SGHAT, CDR2 FQNNGV. As DNA, the CDR3 is TGTGCCAGCAGCTCGGGTTACGGGGAGCTGTTTTTT. Protein: CASSSGYGELFF.

A single count supports this clone. V is TRBV28 and J is TRBJ2-7, with TRBD2 matching 9 bases. This CDR3 contains 18 residues. In germline, CDR1 is MDHEN, CDR2 SYDVKM. The V segment lost 1 base and the J segment 5 bases; nucleotides outside the gene matches: 15. The CDR3, as DNA: TGTGCCAGCAGTTTATTTAGGCTCGGCGTAGCGGGAGTTGACGAGCAGTACTTC. It is translated as CASSLFRLGVAGVDEQYF.

This clone has only one observation. The chain has TRBV4-2 and TRBJ2-5, with D unclear. Germline V CDR1 and CDR2: LGHNA, YNFKEQ. This CDR3 has 14 residues. V was shortened by 0 bases and J by 4 bases, with 9 bases between the two germline ends. For the CDR3, the DNA is TGTGCCAGCAGCCAAGATCCCTACGGAGAGACCCAGTACTTC. Amino acid sequence: CASSQDPYGETQYF.

The chain has TRBV7-5 and TRBJ2-7; the DNA was not used to check the table's D call, TRBD2. TRBV7-5 constitutes a pseudogene. This CDR3 has 15 amino acids. CDR3 bases: TGTGCCAGAAGACCCGGGCTAGCGCTAACCTACGAGCAGTACTTC. This translates into CARRPGLALTYEQYF.

This chain connects TRBV7-2 to TRBJ2-1; weak D call: TRBD2 (5 bases). CDR3 length: 15 amino acids. The V end was cut by 7 bases, the J end by 5 bases, with 18 bases between. From germline, CDR1 is SGHTA and CDR2 FQGNSA. The CDR3 loop reads CASTGWAAPNNEQFF. The CDR3 bases are TGTGCCAGCACGGGGTGGGCCGCCCCTAACAATGAGCAGTTCTTC.

The chain uses TRBV9 and TRBJ2-7, with TRBD2 identical over 9 bases. This CDR3 comprises 15 residues. Germline V gene lookup returns CDR1 SGDLS and CDR2 YYNGEE. V shed 2 bases, J shed 4 bases, and the junction held 7 bases outside the gene matches. The CDR3 DNA is TGTGCCAGCAGCGTGAAGATAGCGGGAGTTTACGAGCAGTACTTC. Residues: CASSVKIAGVYEQYF.

As regards this clone: A junction boundary mismatches the germline segment, possibly from a read error. The chain has TRBV7-9 and TRBJ1-2; D is possibly TRBD1 (6 bases). Germline assignment: CDR1 SEHNR and CDR2 FQNEAQ (reference sequence). This CDR3 spans 11 amino acids. CDR3 nucleotides: TGTGCCAGCAGCTTAGCGGGGGCTCCGGAATTC. As protein: CASSLAGAPEF.

The chain has TRBV2 and TRBJ2-5; D may be TRBD1 (6 bases). Trimming took 5 bases from V and 1 from J, leaving 11 bases between them. The CDR3 contains 14 residues. Germline CDR1 is SNHLY and CDR2 is FYNNEI. The CDR3 spells CASSPTGFQETQYF. DNA of the CDR3: TGTGCCAGCAGTCCGACAGGATTCCAAGAGACCCAGTACTTC.

This clone was counted only a few times. The chain uses TRBV7-8 and TRBJ2-7, with 8 bases matching TRBD2. V trimming: 7 bases; J trimming: 0 bases; junction bases outside the gene matches: 5. CDR1 and CDR2 from the germline V gene are SGHVS and FQNEAQ. This CDR3 spans 14 amino acids. The CDR3 here is CASTPTSASYEQYF. The CDR3 DNA reads as TGTGCCAGCACCCCGACTAGCGCCTCCTACGAGCAGTACTTC.

This chain links TRBV5-1 with TRBJ2-7; 7 nucleotides agree with TRBD1. In germline, CDR1 is SGHRS, CDR2 YFSETQ. The trim removed 5 bases at V and 1 base at J, leaving 12 bases unmatched. This CDR3 has 16 amino acids. CDR3 in amino acids: CASSLLSGTVSYEQYF. CDR3 sequence (DNA): TGCGCCAGCAGTTTGCTATCCGGGACAGTGTCCTACGAGCAGTACTTC.

The V call is TRBV21-1, the J call TRBJ2-7; no DNA check was done on the table's D call, TRBD2. TRBV21-1 is deemed a pseudogene. This CDR3 has 19 amino acids. The CDR3 here is CASSKHPGLASEANYEQYF. The CDR3 region has the DNA TGTGCCAGCAGCAAACACCCGGGACTAGCGTCGGAAGCAAACTACGAGCAGTACTTC.

The V gene is TRBV5-1, the J gene TRBJ2-1; D is perhaps TRBD1 (6 bases). V lost 7 bases and J lost 8, with 31 bases in between. Germline V gives CDR1 SGHRS, CDR2 YFSETQ. This CDR3 is built from 18 residues. The CDR3: CASPNRDTQSTGKDEQFF. The DNA for the CDR3 is TGCGCCAGCCCTAACCGGGACACACAATCGACCGGGAAAGATGAGCAGTTCTTC.

This clone was picked up a small number of times. The chain combines TRBV29-1 with TRBJ2-3, with D tentatively TRBD2 (5 bases). This CDR3 is built from 12 residues. V lost 6 bases to trimming and J lost 4 bases, with 11 bases between them. CDR1 is SQVTM and CDR2 is ANQGSEA in the germline V gene. CDR3 amino acids: CSVPRAADTQYF. DNA of the CDR3: TGCAGCGTCCCGAGGGCGGCAGATACGCAGTATTTT.

The chain is built from TRBV10-1 and TRBJ2-5; 12 bases agree with TRBD2. The CDR3 has 16 residues. Germline V gives CDR1 WNHNN, CDR2 SYGVQD (reference sequence). The V and J ends lost 8 bases and 5 bases, in that order; junction bases with no gene match: 12. Here the CDR3 reads CASLGLAGTRRETQYF. As DNA, the CDR3 is TGCGCCAGCCTGGGACTAGCGGGCACCAGGCGGGAGACCCAGTACTTC.

This clone has more than one count but fewer than ten. The rearrangement links TRBV4-2 to TRBJ1-4; tentatively, D is TRBD1 (5 bases). V was clipped by 2 bases and J by 5 bases, with 12 bases between them. The CDR3 has 15 amino acids. Germline values: CDR1 LGHNA, CDR2 YNFKEQ. The CDR3 coding sequence is TGTGCCAGCAGCCAACAGGGCAAAGGGAATGAAAAACTGTTTTTT. The encoded protein is CASSQQGKGNEKLFF.

This chain connects TRBV9 to TRBJ2-5, with TRBD2 matching over 7 bases. J lost 5 bases, V lost 0 bases, and 7 bases had no gene match. The CDR3 is 15 residues long. The germline V gene has CDR1 SGDLS and CDR2 YYNGEE. CDR3 in amino acids: CASSVAGGSGETQYF. The DNA for the CDR3 is TGTGCCAGCAGCGTAGCTGGCGGGAGCGGTGAGACCCAGTACTTC.

The chain couples TRBV18 to TRBJ1-1; 10 bases are a match to TRBD1. The CDR3 has 15 amino acids. Trimming took 3 bases from V and 5 from J; bases not matched to a gene: 6. Per the germline V gene, CDR1 is KGHSH and CDR2 is LQKENI. In DNA form, the CDR3 reads TGTGCCAGCTCACCCGGGGACAGGGGACGGACTGAAGCTTTCTTT. Translation: CASSPGDRGRTEAFF.

This chain links TRBV11-2 with TRBJ2-1; D perhaps matches TRBD1 (6 bases). Germline V gene data show CDR1 as SGHAT and CDR2 as FQNNGV. Trimming cost V 5 bases and J 9 bases, with 17 bases left between them. CDR3 size: 14 residues. The chain's CDR3 is CASSPTGGRGEQFF. CDR3 DNA: TGTGCCAGCAGCCCGACAGGAGGACGGGGTGAGCAGTTCTTC.

The chain employs TRBV7-8 and TRBJ2-3, with 9 bases aligning to TRBD2. The CDR3 extends over 17 amino acids. CDR1 and CDR2 from the germline V gene are SGHVS and FQNEAQ. V dropped 0 bases and J dropped 4; count of bases not matched to a gene: 8. The CDR3 DNA sequence: TGTGCCAGCAGCTTAGCCCGGGCGGGGGGGCAGCCAGATACGCAGTATTTT. Its protein product is CASSLARAGGQPDTQYF.